These T cell receptor beta chains were read from a single sample in a study of shared clonotypes between healthy human individuals. Some clones are missing from TCRdb's copy, which holds only in-frame ones; the method was immunoSEQ multiplex PCR. The top ten hold 1.5% to 2% of the sample, which has hundreds of thousands of clones, over 65% seen once. The source material was memory CD4+ T cells sorted from blood. All receptors come from a woman aged 25 to 45 in good health. CDR3s include the opening cysteine and the closing phenylalanine or tryptophan. D genes are given only for firm matches. Clone size is stated in some rows and not others, as once, few, many or a class when expanded.

-,-,TRBJ2-1,TRBV5-1,TGCGCCAGCAACCCGGACTCGCCCGTTTACAATGAGCAGTTCTTC,CASNPDSPVYNEQFF
-,TRBD1,TRBJ2-5,TRBV5-8,TGTGCCAGCAGCTTATCTTCTGGACAGGGCAAAGAGACCCAGTACTTC,CASSLSSGQGKETQYF
-,-,TRBJ2-3,TRBV5-1,TGCGCCAGCAGCTTGGCCGGGCAGATATCAGATACGCAGTATTTT,CASSLAGQISDTQYF
-,TRBD1,TRBJ2-1,TRBV7-9,TGTGCCAGCAGCGCGGGACAGGGATTAAATGAGCAGTTCTTC,CASSAGQGLNEQFF
-,-,TRBJ1-1,TRBV29-1,TGCAGCGTTTTACGGCGGATGAACACTGAAGCTTTCTTT,CSVLRRMNTEAFF
-,TRBD1,TRBJ1-4,TRBV5-1,TGCGCCAGCAGCCCTTTGACAGGGGGTAATGAAAAACTGTTTTTT,CASSPLTGGNEKLFF
-,-,TRBJ1-1,TRBV7-9,TGTGCCAGCAGCTTGACGCCCCGGGAATCTGAAGCTTTCTTT,CASSLTPRESEAFF
-,TRBD1,TRBJ2-3,TRBV6-1,TGTGCCAGCGCCGACAGGGTTCCCGCAGATACGCAGTATTTT,CASADRVPADTQYF
-,-,TRBJ1-3,TRBV6-1,TGTGCCAGCAGTCGTAGGGGGAGCTCTGGAAACACCATATATTTT,CASSRRGSSGNTIYF
-,TRBD2,TRBJ2-5,TRBV6-1,TGTGCCAGCAGACTTAGCGGGAGTGGAGAGACCCAGTACTTC,CASRLSGSGETQYF
-,-,TRBJ2-2,TRBV6-6,TGTGCCAGCAGCCGCAAGGGGAACACCGGGGAGCTGTTTTTT,CASSRKGNTGELFF
-,TRBD2,TRBJ2-2,TRBV11-2,TGTGCCAGCAGCCCCCGGGTAGCGGGAGAGATAACCGGGGAGCTGTTTTTT,CASSPRVAGEITGELFF
-,-,TRBJ2-1,TRBV9,TGTGCCAGCAGCAACACTATGCCGGGGCAGTTCTTC,CASSNTMPGQFF
-,-,TRBJ1-1,TRBV27,TGTGCCAGCAGTAGGACAGCGAACACTGAAGCTTTCTTT,CASSRTANTEAFF
few,-,TRBJ2-1,TRBV9,TGTGCCAGCAGCCCTCGGACTATTTTCAATGAGCAGTTCTTC,CASSPRTIFNEQFF
-,-,TRBJ2-1,TRBV5-1,TGCGCCAGCAGCTTGATGGCTAGCTCCTACAATGAGCAGTTCTTC,CASSLMASSYNEQFF
-,TRBD1,TRBJ1-6,TRBV30,TGTGCCTGGAGTGTAAGGACAGGGTTCGGTTCACCCCTCCACTTT,CAWSVRTGFGSPLHF
-,-,TRBJ2-1,TRBV2,TGTGCCAGCAGTGAAGATCGACAGTCCCCAACCTACAATGAGCAGTTCTTC,CASSEDRQSPTYNEQFF
-,TRBD2,TRBJ2-2,TRBV5-6,TGTGCCAGCAGCTTGAGAAGCGGGAGCACCGGGGAGCTGTTTTTT,CASSLRSGSTGELFF
-,-,TRBJ2-2,TRBV10-3,TGTGCCATCAGTGAGTCAGGACCTACCGGGGAGCTGTTTTTT,CAISESGPTGELFF
-,TRBD1,TRBJ1-5,TRBV4-3,TGCGCCAGCAGCGAACCAGGGACAGTCAATCAGCCCCAGCATTTT,CASSEPGTVNQPQHF
-,TRBD1,TRBJ2-7,TRBV4-2,TGTGCCAGCAGCCAAGGACAGGGCTCCTACGAGCAGTACTTC,CASSQGQGSYEQYF
once,-,TRBJ2-5,TRBV6-6,TGTGCTTCGACAGACCCGCCGGGGACCCAGTACTTC,CASTDPPGTQYF
-,TRBD2,TRBJ2-7,TRBV19,TGTGCCAGTAGTCCTCGGACTAGCGGGAGTCACGAGCAGTACTTC,CASSPRTSGSHEQYF
-,TRBD2,TRBJ2-2,TRBV10-2,TGCGCCAGCGTAGCGGGTCGTAACACCGGGGAGCTGTTTTTT,CASVAGRNTGELFF
many,-,TRBJ2-3,TRBV11-2,TGTGCCAGCAGCTTAGGGGGCCTCCCTTTCACAGATACGCAGTATTTT,CASSLGGLPFTDTQYF
-,TRBD2,TRBJ2-1,TRBV5-1,TGCGCCAGCCGCCAAGGACTAGCGGACAATGAGCAGTTCTTC,CASRQGLADNEQFF
-,-,TRBJ1-3,TRBV15,TGTGCCACCAGCCTGACAGCCTCTGGAAACACCATATATTTT,CATSLTASGNTIYF
-,-,TRBJ1-2,TRBV19,TGTGCCAGTACCAAGACACCGCCTTATGGCTACACCTTC,CASTKTPPYGYTF
-,TRBD1,TRBJ2-3,TRBV30,TGTGCCCGAGGGACAGGGCTAGGAAATACGCAGTATTTT,CARGTGLGNTQYF
once,-,TRBJ1-3,TRBV30,TGTGCCTGGGGGCGCGAGGGCGCTGTCGGAAACACCATATATTTT,CAWGREGAVGNTIYF
-,-,TRBJ2-3,TRBV25-1,TGTGCCAGCAGTGAAATGAACAGGGTCACAGATACGCAGTATTTT,CASSEMNRVTDTQYF
-,-,TRBJ1-3,TRBV2,TGTGCCAGCAAGGCGGACTCTGGAAACACCATATATTTT,CASKADSGNTIYF
few,TRBD2,TRBJ2-3,TRBV27,TGTGCCAGCAGAGGAGCGGGAGTAAAAGATACGCAGTATTTT,CASRGAGVKDTQYF
-,-,TRBJ2-1,TRBV28,TGTGCCAGCAGTCCATCTCCAACTAGTGGGGCATCCTACAATGAGCAGTTCTTC,CASSPSPTSGASYNEQFF
-,-,TRBJ1-5,TRBV28,TGTGCCAGCAGTCCGGGACAAGGGAGGATTCAGCCCCAGCATTTT,CASSPGQGRIQPQHF
-,-,TRBJ1-2,TRBV15,TGTGCCACCAGCAGAGATGGTGGCAGGGGCTATGGCTACACCTTC,CATSRDGGRGYGYTF
-,TRBD2,TRBJ2-1,TRBV30,TGTGCCTGGAGTGTAACCCGGACTAGCGGGAGGTTGGATGAGCAGTTCTTC,CAWSVTRTSGRLDEQFF
-,-,TRBJ1-3,TRBV7-9,TGTGCCAGCAGCTTCCAGATCTCTGGAAACACCATATATTTT,CASSFQISGNTIYF
-,-,TRBJ2-1,TRBV7-3,TGTGCCAGCAGCTTCAGTGAGGGGAATGAGCAGTTCTTC,CASSFSEGNEQFF
-,TRBD1,TRBJ2-5,TRBV7-7,TGTGCCAGCAGCCGGGGACAGCAAGAGACCCAGTACTTC,CASSRGQQETQYF
-,-,TRBJ1-2,TRBV2,TGTGCCAGCAGATTGGACACAAACTATGGCTACACCTTC,CASRLDTNYGYTF
few,-,TRBJ1-5,TRBV19,TGTGCCAGTAGTATAGATTCAGGGCCCCAGCATTTT,CASSIDSGPQHF
-,-,TRBJ1-4,TRBV5-1,TGCGCCAGCAGCTTGGGGGATGAAAAACTGTTTTTT,CASSLGDEKLFF
-,TRBD2,TRBJ2-1,TRBV7-2,TGTGCCAGCAGCTTAGGGGGGAGGGCCTACAATGAGCAGTTCTTC,CASSLGGRAYNEQFF
-,-,TRBJ1-1,TRBV30,TGTGCCTGGAGTCCACAGCCGAACACTGAAGCTTTCTTT,CAWSPQPNTEAFF
-,-,TRBJ1-4,TRBV6-6,TGTGCCAGCAGGTTAAGCCGGGGGACTAATGAAAAACTGTTTTTT,CASRLSRGTNEKLFF
few,TRBD1,TRBJ1-2,TRBV29-1,TGCAGCGTTGATCGAGGGGGCCCCTATGGCTACACCTTC,CSVDRGGPYGYTF
-,TRBD2,TRBJ2-7,TRBV18,TGTGCCAGCTCACCACCCCCATCGAGCGGGAGGTCCTACGAGCAGTACTTC,CASSPPPSSGRSYEQYF
-,TRBD1,TRBJ2-7,TRBV2,TGTGCCAGCAGTGGAGGGGACAGGTACGAGCAGTACTTC,CASSGGDRYEQYF
-,TRBD2,TRBJ2-7,TRBV4-2,TGTGCCAGCAGCAGGGCCGGGAGGGGGTCCTACGAGCAGTACTTC,CASSRAGRGSYEQYF
-,TRBD1,TRBJ1-2,TRBV27,TGTGCCAGCAGTGGACCGGGACAGGGAAATGGCTACACCTTC,CASSGPGQGNGYTF
-,-,TRBJ1-1,TRBV2,TGTGCCAGCAGGATCAGGGGAACTGAAGCTTTCTTT,CASRIRGTEAFF